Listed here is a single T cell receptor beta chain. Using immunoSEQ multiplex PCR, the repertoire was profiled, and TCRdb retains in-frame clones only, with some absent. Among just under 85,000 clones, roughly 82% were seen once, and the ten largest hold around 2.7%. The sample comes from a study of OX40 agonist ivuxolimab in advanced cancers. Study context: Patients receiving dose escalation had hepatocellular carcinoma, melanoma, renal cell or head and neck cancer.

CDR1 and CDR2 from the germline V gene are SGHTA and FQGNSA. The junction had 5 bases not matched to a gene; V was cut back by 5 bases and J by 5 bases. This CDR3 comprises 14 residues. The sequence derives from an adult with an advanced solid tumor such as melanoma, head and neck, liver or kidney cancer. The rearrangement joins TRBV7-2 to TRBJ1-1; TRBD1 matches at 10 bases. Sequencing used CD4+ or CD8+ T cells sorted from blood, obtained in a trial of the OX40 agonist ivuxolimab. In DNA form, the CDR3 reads TGTGCCAGCAGCCTCGGACAGGGGGAAACTGAAGCTTTCTTT. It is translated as CASSLGQGETEAFF.